What follows are 15 T cell receptor beta chains derived from one specimen sequenced in a study of OX40 agonist ivuxolimab in advanced cancers. The repertoire was sequenced with immunoSEQ multiplex PCR; TCRdb's copy has only in-frame clones and lacks some. The table records some 74,000 clones, roughly 85% of them present only once. The material sequenced was CD4+ or CD8+ T cells sorted from blood, taken in a trial of the OX40 agonist ivuxolimab. The receptors stem from an adult with an advanced solid tumor such as melanoma, head and neck, liver or kidney cancer.

The chain employs TRBV9 and TRBJ2-7, with TRBD1 matching over 9 bases. Germline V gene data show CDR1 as SGDLS and CDR2 as YYNGEE. The CDR3 is 15 residues long. Trimming removed 2 bases from V and 8 bases from J; junction bases left unmatched: 11. In DNA, the CDR3 is TGTGCCAGCAGCGTGGAAACAGGGGGCGTATCAAAGCAGTACTTC. This gives the protein CASSVETGGVSKQYF.

The chain uses TRBV6-6 and TRBJ1-6; 7 positions agree with TRBD1. CDR1 and CDR2 from the germline V gene are MNHNY and SVGAGI (reference sequence). This CDR3 has 14 amino acids. V was pared by 4 bases and J by 9 bases, with 6 bases of the junction left unmatched. This CDR3 is CASSSRQGSSPLHF. Here the CDR3 DNA reads TGTGCCAGCAGTTCTCGACAGGGAAGTTCACCCCTCCACTTT.

The genes are TRBV2 and TRBJ2-2; 7 bases map to TRBD1. The CDR3 covers 15 residues. Trimming removed 5 bases from V and 6 bases from J; junction bases left unmatched: 9. CDR1 is SNHLY and CDR2 is FYNNEI in the germline V gene. CDR3 amino acids: CASSFGRGSAGELFF. For the CDR3, the DNA is TGTGCCAGCAGTTTCGGCAGGGGGAGTGCCGGGGAGCTGTTTTTT.

The rearrangement joins TRBV7-8 to TRBJ2-6; D ambiguous. CDR1 is SGHVS, CDR2 FQNEAQ, per germline. The length of the CDR3 is 12 residues. Trimming removed 4 bases from V and 2 bases from J, with 0 bases in between. The DNA of the CDR3 is TGTGCCAGCAGCTCTGGGGCCAACGTCCTGACTTTC. This codes for CASSSGANVLTF. The whole variable domain, filled in from reference TRBV7-8 and TRBJ2-6, reads GAGVSQSPRYKVAKRGQDVALRCDPISGHVSLFWYQQALGQGPEFLTYFQNEAQLDKSGLPSDRFFAERPEGSVSTLKIQRTQQEDSAVYLCASSSGANVLTFGAGSRLTVL.

This clone occurred a few times. This chain links TRBV10-3 with TRBJ2-3; D perhaps matches TRBD2 (5 bases). V gave up 3 bases and J gave up 1 base, with 8 bases separating them. CDR3 length: 14 residues. Germline values: CDR1 ENHRY, CDR2 SYGVKD. This CDR3 reads CAISDARGTDTQYF. The CDR3 region has the DNA TGTGCCATCAGTGATGCGCGGGGCACAGATACGCAGTATTTT.

V and J are TRBV19 and TRBJ2-7; the D call may be TRBD1 or TRBD2 (5 bases each). With 5 bases removed from V and 2 bases from J, the gap between germline ends came to 13 bases. The CDR3 spans 14 residues. Per the germline V gene, CDR1 is LNHDA and CDR2 is SQIVND (reference sequence). The CDR3 protein is CASSGRDRPYEQYF. The CDR3 nucleotides are TGTGCCAGTAGTGGCCGGGACCGCCCCTACGAGCAGTACTTC.

The chain is built from TRBV28 and TRBJ2-1; 7 bases map to TRBD1. The trim removed 4 bases at V and 6 bases at J, leaving 9 bases unmatched. Germline V CDR1 and CDR2: MDHEN, SYDVKM. CDR3 size: 15 residues. In DNA, the CDR3 is TGTGCCAGCAGTTCGGGACAGCCCACTAGCAATGAGCAGTTCTTC. Encoded protein: CASSSGQPTSNEQFF.

The gene calls are TRBV9 and TRBJ2-5, with D perhaps assigned TRBD1 or TRBD2 (5 bases each). The germline V and J ends were trimmed by 6 bases and 7 bases, with 16 bases remaining between them. CDR1 SGDLS and CDR2 YYNGEE come from the germline V gene. CDR3 size: 13 residues. CDR3 loop: CASKPGTQGTQYF. CDR3 coding DNA: TGTGCCAGCAAACCAGGGACCCAGGGGACCCAGTACTTC.

The chain combines TRBV28 with TRBJ1-6; D not certain. V shed 2 bases and J shed 9 bases, with 23 bases lying between them. The germline CDR1 and CDR2 sequences are MDHEN and SYDVKM. This CDR3 comprises 18 residues. Here the CDR3 DNA reads TGTGCCAGCAGTTTAGGCTTCGATATGACGAGGGTGGCTTCACCCCTCCACTTT. This gives the protein CASSLGFDMTRVASPLHF.

The V and J genes are TRBV2 and TRBJ1-1, with unresolved D. V shed 1 base and J shed 0 bases, with 3 bases lying between them. The CDR3 totals 13 residues. The germline gives CDR1 SNHLY, CDR2 FYNNEI. The CDR3, as DNA: TGTGCCAGCAGTGAAGAAATGAACACTGAAGCTTTCTTT. As protein: CASSEEMNTEAFF.

The chain joins TRBV28 to TRBJ2-1; possible D gene TRBD2, 6 bases. CDR3 length: 14 amino acids. Per germline, CDR1 MDHEN and CDR2 SYDVKM. V lost 5 bases and J lost 6, with 14 bases in between. The CDR3 loop reads CASSTSRGSNEQFF. CDR3 DNA: TGTGCCAGCAGTACGTCCCGGGGGAGCAATGAGCAGTTCTTC.

This clone turned up a few times. The V and J genes are TRBV5-1 and TRBJ2-3; 10 bases map to TRBD1. This CDR3 is built from 15 residues. Germline trimming cut 5 bases from V and 2 bases from J; bases unmatched to any gene: 5. Per the germline V gene, CDR1 is SGHRS and CDR2 is YFSETQ. This chain's CDR3 is CASSPTGGFTDTQYF. The DNA for the CDR3 is TGCGCCAGCAGTCCGACAGGGGGCTTCACAGATACGCAGTATTTT.

V gene TRBV7-2 combines with J gene TRBJ2-1; weak D call: TRBD2 (6 bases). V gave up 2 bases and J gave up 12 bases, with 11 bases separating them. This CDR3 has 12 amino acids. Germline-derived CDR1 and CDR2 are SGHTA and FQGNSA. CDR3 amino acids: CASSLFAGRQFF. The CDR3, as DNA: TGTGCCAGCAGCTTATTCGCGGGGCGGCAGTTCTTC.

This sequence joins TRBV5-5 and TRBJ1-5, with TRBD1 matching over 7 bases. The CDR3 contains 14 residues. V lost 5 bases, J lost 0 bases, and 2 bases stayed unmatched. Per the germline V gene, CDR1 is SGHKS and CDR2 is YYEKEE (reference sequence). CDR3 sequence: CASSYRGSNQPQHF. The CDR3 DNA follows: TGTGCCAGCAGTTACAGGGGTAGCAATCAGCCCCAGCATTTT.

The chain is built from TRBV11-2 and TRBJ2-7; TRBD1 might be the D (6 bases). The CDR3 is 15 amino acids. The V gene's germline CDR1 is SGHAT and CDR2 FQNNGV. With 5 bases removed from V and 2 bases from J, the gap between germline ends came to 16 bases. CDR3 coding DNA: TGTGCCAGCAGCCAGGGGCGAGGGGCGGCCTACGAGCAGTACTTC. This sequence encodes CASSQGRGAAYEQYF.